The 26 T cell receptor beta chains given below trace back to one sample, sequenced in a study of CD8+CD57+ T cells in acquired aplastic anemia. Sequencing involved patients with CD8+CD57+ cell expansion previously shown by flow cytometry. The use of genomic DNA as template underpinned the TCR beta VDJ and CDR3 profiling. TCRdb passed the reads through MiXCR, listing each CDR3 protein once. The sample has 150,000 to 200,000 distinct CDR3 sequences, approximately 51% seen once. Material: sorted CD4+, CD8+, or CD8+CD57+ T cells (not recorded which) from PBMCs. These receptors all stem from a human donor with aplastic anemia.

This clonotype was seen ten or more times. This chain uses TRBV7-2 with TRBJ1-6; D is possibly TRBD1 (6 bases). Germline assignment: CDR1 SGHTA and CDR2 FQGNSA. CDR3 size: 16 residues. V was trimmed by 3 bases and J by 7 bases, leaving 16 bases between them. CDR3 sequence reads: CASSLGSRGANSPLHF. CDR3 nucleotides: TGTGCCAGCAGCTTGGGCAGTCGGGGGGCCAATTCACCCCTCCACTTT.

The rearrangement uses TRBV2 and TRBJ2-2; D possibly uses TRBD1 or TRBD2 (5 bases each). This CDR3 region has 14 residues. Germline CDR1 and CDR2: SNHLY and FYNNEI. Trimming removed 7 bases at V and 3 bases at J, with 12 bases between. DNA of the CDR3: TGTGCCAGCATTCCGGGACCTCACACCGGGGAGCTGTTTTTT. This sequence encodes CASIPGPHTGELFF.

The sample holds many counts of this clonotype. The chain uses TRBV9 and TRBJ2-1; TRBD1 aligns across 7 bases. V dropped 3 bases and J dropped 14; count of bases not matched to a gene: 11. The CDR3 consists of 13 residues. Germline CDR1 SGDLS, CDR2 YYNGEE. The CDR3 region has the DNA TGTGCCAGCAGCGAAACTATGGGGACAGTTGAGTTCTTC. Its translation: CASSETMGTVEFF.

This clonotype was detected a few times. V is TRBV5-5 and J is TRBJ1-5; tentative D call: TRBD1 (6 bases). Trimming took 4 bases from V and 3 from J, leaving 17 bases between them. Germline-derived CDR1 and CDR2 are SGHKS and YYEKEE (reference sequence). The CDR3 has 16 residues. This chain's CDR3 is CASSGAGAGNNQPQHF. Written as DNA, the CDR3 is TGTGCCAGCAGCGGGGCGGGGGCGGGGAACAATCAGCCCCAGCATTTT.

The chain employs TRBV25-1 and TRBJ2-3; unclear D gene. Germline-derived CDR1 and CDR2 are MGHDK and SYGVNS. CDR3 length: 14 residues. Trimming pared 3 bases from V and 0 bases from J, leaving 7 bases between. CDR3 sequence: CASSEASSTDTQYF. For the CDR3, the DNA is TGTGCCAGCAGTGAGGCCAGTAGCACAGATACGCAGTATTTT. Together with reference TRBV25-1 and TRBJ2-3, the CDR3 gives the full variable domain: EADIYQTPRYLVIGTGKKITLECSQTMGHDKMYWYQQDPGMELHLIHYSYGVNSTEKGDLSSESTVSRIRTEHFPLTLESARPSHTSQYLCASSEASSTDTQYFGPGTRLTVL.

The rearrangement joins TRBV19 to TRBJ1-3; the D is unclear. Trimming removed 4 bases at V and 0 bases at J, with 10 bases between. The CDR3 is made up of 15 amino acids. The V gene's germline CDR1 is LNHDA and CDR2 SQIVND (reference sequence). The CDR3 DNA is TGTGCCAGTAGTACACAACTGAGCTCTGGAAACACCATATATTTT. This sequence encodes CASSTQLSSGNTIYF.

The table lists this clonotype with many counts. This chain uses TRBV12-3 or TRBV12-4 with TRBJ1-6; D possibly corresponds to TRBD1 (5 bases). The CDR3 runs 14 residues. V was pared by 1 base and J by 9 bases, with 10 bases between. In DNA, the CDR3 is TGTGCCAGCAGTTTAGGGACATTAATTTCACCCCTCCACTTT. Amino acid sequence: CASSLGTLISPLHF.

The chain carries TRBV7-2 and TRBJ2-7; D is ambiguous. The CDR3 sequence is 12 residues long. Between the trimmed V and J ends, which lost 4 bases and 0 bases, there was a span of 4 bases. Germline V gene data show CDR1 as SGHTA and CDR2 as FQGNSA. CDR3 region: CASSWDSYEQYF. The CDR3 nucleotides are TGTGCCAGCAGCTGGGACTCCTACGAGCAGTACTTC.

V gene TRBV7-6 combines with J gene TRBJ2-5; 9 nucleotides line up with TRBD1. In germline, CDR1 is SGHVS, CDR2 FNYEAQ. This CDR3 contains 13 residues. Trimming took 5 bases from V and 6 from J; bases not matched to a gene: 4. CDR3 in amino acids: CASSLGTGKTQYF. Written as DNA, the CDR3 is TGTGCCAGCAGCCTAGGGACAGGGAAGACCCAGTACTTC. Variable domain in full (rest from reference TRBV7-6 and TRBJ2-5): GAGVSQSPRYKVTKRGQDVALRCDPISGHVSLYWYRQALGQGPEFLTYFNYEAQQDKSGLPNDRFSAERPEGSISTLTIQRTEQRDSAMYRCASSLGTGKTQYFGPGTRLLVL.

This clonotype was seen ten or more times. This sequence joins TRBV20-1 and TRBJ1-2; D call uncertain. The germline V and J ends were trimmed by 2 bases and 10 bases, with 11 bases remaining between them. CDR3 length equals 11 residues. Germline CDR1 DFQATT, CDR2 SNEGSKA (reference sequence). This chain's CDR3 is CSARNSMSYTF. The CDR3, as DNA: TGCAGTGCTAGAAATAGCATGTCCTACACCTTC.

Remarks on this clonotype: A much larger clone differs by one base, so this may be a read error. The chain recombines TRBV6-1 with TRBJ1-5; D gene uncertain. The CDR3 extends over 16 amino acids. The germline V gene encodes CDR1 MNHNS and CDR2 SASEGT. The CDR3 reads CASSLDGPWSNRPQHF. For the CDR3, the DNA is TGTGCCAGCAGTCTGGACGGTCCTTGGAGCAATCGGCCCCAGCATTTT.

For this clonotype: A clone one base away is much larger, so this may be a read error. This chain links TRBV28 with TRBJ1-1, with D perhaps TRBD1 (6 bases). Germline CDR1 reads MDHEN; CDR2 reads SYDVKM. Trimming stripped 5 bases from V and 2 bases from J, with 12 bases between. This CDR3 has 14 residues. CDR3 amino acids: CASSRGGSNTEAFF. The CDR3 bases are TGTGCCAGCAGTCGAGGGGGTAGTAACACTGAAGCTTTCTTT.

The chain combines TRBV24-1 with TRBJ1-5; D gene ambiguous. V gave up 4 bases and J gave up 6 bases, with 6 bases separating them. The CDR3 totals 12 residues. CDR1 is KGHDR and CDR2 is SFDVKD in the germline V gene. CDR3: CATSDSSQPQHF. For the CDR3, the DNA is TGTGCCACCAGTGACAGTAGTCAGCCCCAGCATTTT.

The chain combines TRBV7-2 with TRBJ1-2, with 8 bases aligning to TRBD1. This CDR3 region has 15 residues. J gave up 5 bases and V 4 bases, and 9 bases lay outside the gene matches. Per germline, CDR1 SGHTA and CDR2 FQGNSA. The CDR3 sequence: CASSSPRTGYYGYTF. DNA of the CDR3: TGTGCCAGCAGCTCCCCTCGGACAGGGTATTATGGCTACACCTTC.

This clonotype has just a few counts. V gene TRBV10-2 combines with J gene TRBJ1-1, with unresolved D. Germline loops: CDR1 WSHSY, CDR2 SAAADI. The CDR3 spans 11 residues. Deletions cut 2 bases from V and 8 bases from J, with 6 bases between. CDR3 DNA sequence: TGCGCCAGCAGTGAGCTGTTAGAAGCTTTCTTT. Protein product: CASSELLEAFF.

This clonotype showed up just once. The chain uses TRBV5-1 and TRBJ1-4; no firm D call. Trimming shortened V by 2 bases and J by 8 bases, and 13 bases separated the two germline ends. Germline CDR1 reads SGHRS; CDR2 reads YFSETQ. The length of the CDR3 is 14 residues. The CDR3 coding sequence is TGCGCCAGCAGCTTAGGTGGCAGGTTGGAAAAACTGTTTTTT. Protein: CASSLGGRLEKLFF.

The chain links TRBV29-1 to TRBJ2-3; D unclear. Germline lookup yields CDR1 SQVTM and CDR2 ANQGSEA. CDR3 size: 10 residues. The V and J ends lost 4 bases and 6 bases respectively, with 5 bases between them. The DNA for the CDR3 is TGCAGCGTTGGGACGGATACGCAGTATTTT. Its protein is CSVGTDTQYF.

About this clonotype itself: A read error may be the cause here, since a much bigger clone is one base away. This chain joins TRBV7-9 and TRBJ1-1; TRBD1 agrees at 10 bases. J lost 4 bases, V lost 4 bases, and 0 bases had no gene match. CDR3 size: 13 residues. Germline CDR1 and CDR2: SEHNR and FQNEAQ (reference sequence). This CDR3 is CASSWDRGTEAFF. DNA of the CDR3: TGTGCCAGCAGCTGGGACAGGGGCACTGAAGCTTTCTTT. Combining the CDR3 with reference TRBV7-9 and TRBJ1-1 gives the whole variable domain DTGVSQNPRHKITKRGQNVTFRCDPISEHNRLYWYRQTLGQGPEFLTYFQNEAQLEKSRLLSDRFSAERPKGSFSTLEIQRTEQGDSAMYLCASSWDRGTEAFFGQGTRLTVV.

The CDR3 DNA reads TGCGCCAGCAGAGTGCAGAACTATGGCTACACCTTC. Protein product: CASRVQNYGYTF. The rearrangement links TRBV5-1 to TRBJ1-2; D not certain. The V gene lost 5 bases and the J gene lost 2 bases, with 7 bases spanning the gap. The germline V gene has CDR1 SGHRS and CDR2 YFSETQ. This CDR3 has 12 amino acids.

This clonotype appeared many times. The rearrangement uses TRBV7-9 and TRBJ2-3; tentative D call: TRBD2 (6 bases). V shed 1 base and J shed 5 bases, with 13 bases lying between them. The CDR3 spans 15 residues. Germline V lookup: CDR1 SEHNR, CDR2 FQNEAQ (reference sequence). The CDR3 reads CASSLGGALGDTQYF. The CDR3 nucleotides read TGTGCCAGCAGCTTAGGCGGGGCCTTAGGAGATACGCAGTATTTT.

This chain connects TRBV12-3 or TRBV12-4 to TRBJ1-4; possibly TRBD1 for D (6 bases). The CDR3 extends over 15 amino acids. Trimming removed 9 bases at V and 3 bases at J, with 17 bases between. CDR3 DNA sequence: TGTGCCAGTGCGGGACAAGGGGTACCTAATGAAAAACTGTTTTTT. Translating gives CASAGQGVPNEKLFF.

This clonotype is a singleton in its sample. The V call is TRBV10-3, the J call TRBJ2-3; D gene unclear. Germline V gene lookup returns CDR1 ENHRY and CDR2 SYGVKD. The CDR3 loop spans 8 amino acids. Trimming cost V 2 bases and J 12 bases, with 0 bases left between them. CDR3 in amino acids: CAISEQYF. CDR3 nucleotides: TGTGCCATCAGTGAGCAGTATTTT.

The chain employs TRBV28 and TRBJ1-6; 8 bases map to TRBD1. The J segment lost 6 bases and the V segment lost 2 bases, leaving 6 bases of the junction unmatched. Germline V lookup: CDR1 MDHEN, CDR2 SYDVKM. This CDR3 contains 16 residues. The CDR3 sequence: CASSLGAGGSNSPLHF. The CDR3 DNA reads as TGTGCCAGCAGTTTAGGGGCAGGGGGCAGTAATTCACCCCTCCACTTT.

CDR3 amino acids: CSAEPGQASGTEAFF. CDR3 in DNA: TGCAGTGCTGAACCGGGACAGGCGTCGGGTACTGAAGCTTTCTTT. The gene calls are TRBV20-1 and TRBJ1-1, with 8 nucleotides matching TRBD1. The CDR3 loop spans 15 amino acids. CDR1 is DFQATT, CDR2 SNEGSKA, per germline (reference sequence). V was clipped by 5 bases and J by 5 bases; unmatched bases: 13.

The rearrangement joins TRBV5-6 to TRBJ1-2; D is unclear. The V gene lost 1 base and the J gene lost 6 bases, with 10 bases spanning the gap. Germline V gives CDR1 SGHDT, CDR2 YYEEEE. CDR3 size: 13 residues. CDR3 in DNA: TGTGCCAGCAGCTTGTGGGATTCACATGGCTACACCTTC. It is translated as CASSLWDSHGYTF.

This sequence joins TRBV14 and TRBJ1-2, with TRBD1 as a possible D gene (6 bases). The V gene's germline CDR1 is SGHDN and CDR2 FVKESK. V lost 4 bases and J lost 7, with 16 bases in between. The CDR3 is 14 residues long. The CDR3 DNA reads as TGTGCCAGCAGCCCAAAGGCAGGGGCGGTTGGCTACACCTTC. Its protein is CASSPKAGAVGYTF.